This TCR beta chain was recovered during a study of CD8 T cells in Susac syndrome (dated by TCRdb to about 2019). At the level of the whole study: Of the Susac syndrome patients who were sequenced, about eight were in clinical remission while six had clinically active disease. At blood withdrawal, Susac syndrome patients were either therapy-naive, taking corticosteroids (in some cases with IVIg as well), or taking IVIg alone. Whether CD8+ T cell activation and differentiation in Susac syndrome was antigen driven was tested using repertoire sequencing.

RNA was extracted using the RNeasy kit, and about 0.45 to 1 ug of the RNA was reverse transcribed with random hexamers. TCR beta CDR3 regions were amplified with the immunoSEQ multiplex PCR assay covering 54 Vbeta and 13 Jbeta segments. Bias from PCR amplification was corrected by using a synthetic template baseline for primer optimization and for computational correction. For the original study's pipeline: Reads were assigned to V, D and J genes according to IMGT and analyzed in immunoSEQ Analyzer, with only productive sequences retained. Clonality was computed as one minus Shannon entropy normalized by log2 of the number of productive unique sequences. Public and private clones were assessed among the 100 most prevalent clones of each patient and control. Susac-specific clones were defined as absent from healthy and MS cohorts, over a thousand published viral clones and other ImmuneACCESS disease sequences. TCRdb applied fastp at Q25 and MiXCR to the public reads, then kept only in-frame beta chains. Rows merge per CDR3 protein into single entries with the most common DNA and genes. The V and J calls here are based on TCRdb, not the publication. The sample data list about 240,000 distinct CDR3 sequences, and about 96% of these were observed just once. The ten biggest clones cover under 0.12% of the sample.

Peripheral blood CD8+ and CD4+ T cells from healthy donors, Susac syndrome patients and multiple sclerosis patients were profiled by high-throughput TCR beta sequencing. Susac syndrome patients met recently defined diagnostic criteria for definite or probable disease. CD8+ TEMRA cells were enriched by FACS, while bulk CD8+ and CD4+ T cells were purified by magnetic negative isolation. Blood was drawn into EDTA tubes, processed within 24 hours, and PBMCs were isolated by density gradient centrifugation. PBMCs intended for TCR sequencing were cryopreserved in liquid nitrogen and were subsequently thawed in a 37 degrees C water bath. Purity of sorted or isolated CD4+, CD8+ and CD8+ TEMRA cells was at least 90%. What the authors observed across the whole study: In patients with Susac syndrome, the CD4+ T cell repertoire showed no detectable clonal expansion. The TCR sequencing and HLA analysis was acknowledged to have included a relatively small number of individuals.

Clipping removes 3 bases from V and 5 bases from J, with 5 as the unmatched junction base count. From its cysteine to its phenylalanine, the CDR3 spans 13 amino acids. Only the CDR3 DNA is retained, 39 bases long and in frame from the first base. The germline V gene (reference sequence) yields DFQATT for CDR1 and SNEGSKA for CDR2. Comments on this clonotype: Its specific antigen is unknown. The sample holds no much larger clone one base away, and base qualities are not on file.

The chain was built from TRBV20-1 and TRBJ2-5, and 8 junction bases match TRBD1. The sequencing sample was made of CD4+ T cells from PBMCs. The source is a human donor with Susac syndrome. CDR3 loop: CSASTGGGETQYF. Here is the DNA: TGCAGTGCTAGCACAGGGGGAGGTGAGACCCAGTACTTC.